This record concerns one T cell receptor (beta chain) sequence. This sequence may be a read error, since a much larger clone differs from it by one base. The sample comes from a study of identical twins. Trimming removed 2 bases from V and 4 bases from J, with 6 bases in between. The CDR3 is 13 amino acids. The germline V gene has CDR1 DFQATT and CDR2 SNEGSKA (reference sequence). TCRdb used MiXCR to reprocess the 5' RACE reads, holding one entry per CDR3 protein. The data contain 550,000 to 800,000 distinct CDR3 sequences, around 7.4% of them singletons. The same sample was also studied in work on yellow fever vaccine responses in identical twins.

The chain recombines TRBV20-1 with TRBJ1-6; D call uncertain. The sequence derives from a woman between 18 and 29 years old in good health. Input material: PBMCs. CDR3 loop: CSARTNYNSPLHF. In DNA form, the CDR3 reads TGCAGTGCTAGAACGAATTATAATTCACCCCTCCACTTT.